This T cell receptor beta chain was documented in a study of blood T cell repertoires in COVID-19. Sequenced by immunoSEQ multiplex PCR; TCRdb stores in-frame clones only, minus some. Among 160,000 or so clones listed, roughly nine tenths were seen once. Germline-derived CDR1 and CDR2 are MNHEY and SVGEGT. The CDR3 spans 15 residues. V was cut by 0 bases and J by 8 bases, with 14 bases left in between. The sequencing input was peripheral blood. This receptor was obtained from a woman in her 70s with acute or convalescent COVID-19. The chain joins TRBV6-2 or TRBV6-3 to TRBJ2-1, with D possibly being TRBD2 (6 bases). CDR3 coding DNA: TGTGCCAGCAGTTACTCGCCACGGACTACCTATGAGCAGTTCTTC. Protein sequence: CASSYSPRTTYEQFF.